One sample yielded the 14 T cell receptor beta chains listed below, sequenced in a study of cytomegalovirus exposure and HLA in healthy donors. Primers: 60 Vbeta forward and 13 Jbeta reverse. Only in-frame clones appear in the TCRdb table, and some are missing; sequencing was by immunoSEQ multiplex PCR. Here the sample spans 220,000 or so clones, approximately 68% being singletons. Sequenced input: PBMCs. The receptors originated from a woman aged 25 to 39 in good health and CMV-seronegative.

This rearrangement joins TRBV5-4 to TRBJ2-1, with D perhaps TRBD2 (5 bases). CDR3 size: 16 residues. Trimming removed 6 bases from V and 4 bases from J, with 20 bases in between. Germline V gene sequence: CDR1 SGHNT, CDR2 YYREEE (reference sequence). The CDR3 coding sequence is TGTGCCAGCAATCCGGGCGAGCGGACTTTATACAATGAGCAGTTCTTC. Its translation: CASNPGERTLYNEQFF.

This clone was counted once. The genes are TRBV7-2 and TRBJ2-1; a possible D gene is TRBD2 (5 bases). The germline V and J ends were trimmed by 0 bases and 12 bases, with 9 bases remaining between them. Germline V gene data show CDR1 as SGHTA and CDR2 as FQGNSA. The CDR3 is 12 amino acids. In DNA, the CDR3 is TGTGCCAGCAGCTTAGCGGCTAGCCTGCAGTTCTTC. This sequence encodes CASSLAASLQFF.

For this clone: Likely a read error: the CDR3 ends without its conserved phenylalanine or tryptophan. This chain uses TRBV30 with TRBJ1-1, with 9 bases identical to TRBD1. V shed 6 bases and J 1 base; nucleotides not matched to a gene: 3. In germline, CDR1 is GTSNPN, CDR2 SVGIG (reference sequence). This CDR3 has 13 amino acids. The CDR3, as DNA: TGTGCCTGTACAGGGGGCCAGAACACTGAAGCTTTCTTG. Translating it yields CACTGGQNTEAFL.

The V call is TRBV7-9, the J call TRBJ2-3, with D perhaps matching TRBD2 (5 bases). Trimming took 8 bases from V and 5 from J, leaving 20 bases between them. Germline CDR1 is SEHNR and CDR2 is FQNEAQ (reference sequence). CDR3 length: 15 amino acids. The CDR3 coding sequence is TGTGCCAGCTTCATAAGCGGAATCAATAAAGATACGCAGTATTTT. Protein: CASFISGINKDTQYF.

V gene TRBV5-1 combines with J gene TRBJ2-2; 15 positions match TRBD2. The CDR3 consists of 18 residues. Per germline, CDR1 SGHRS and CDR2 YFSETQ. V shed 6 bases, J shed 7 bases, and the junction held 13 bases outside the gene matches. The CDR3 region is CASTELGLAGGSGGELFF. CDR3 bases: TGCGCCAGCACGGAACTGGGACTAGCGGGGGGCTCCGGCGGGGAGCTGTTTTTT.

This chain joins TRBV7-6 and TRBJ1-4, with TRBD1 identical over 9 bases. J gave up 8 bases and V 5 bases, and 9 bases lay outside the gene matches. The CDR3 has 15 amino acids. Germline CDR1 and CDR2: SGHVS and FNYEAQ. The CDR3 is CASSHRGDRVEKLFF. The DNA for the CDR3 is TGTGCCAGCAGCCACCGGGGGGACAGGGTGGAAAAACTGTTTTTT.

This CDR3 reads CASRQGWDTEAFF. In DNA, the CDR3 is TGTGCCAGCAGACAGGGTTGGGACACTGAAGCTTTCTTT. The J gene is TRBJ1-1, the V gene TRBV6-5; the D gene is possibly TRBD1 (6 bases). Germline V CDR1 and CDR2: MNHEY, SVGAGI. The CDR3 consists of 13 residues. The V and J ends lost 6 bases and 3 bases respectively, with 11 bases between them.

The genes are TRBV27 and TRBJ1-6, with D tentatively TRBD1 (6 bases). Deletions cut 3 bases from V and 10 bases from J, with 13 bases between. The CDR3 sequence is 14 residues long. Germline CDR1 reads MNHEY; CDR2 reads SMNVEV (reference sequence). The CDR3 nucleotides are TGTGCCAGCAGTTTCAGGGGTGTAGTATCACCCCTCCACTTT. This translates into CASSFRGVVSPLHF.

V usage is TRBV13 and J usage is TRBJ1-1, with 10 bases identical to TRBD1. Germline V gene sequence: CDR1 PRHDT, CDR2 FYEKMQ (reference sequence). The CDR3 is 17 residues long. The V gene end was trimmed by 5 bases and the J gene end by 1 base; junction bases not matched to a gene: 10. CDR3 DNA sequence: TGTGCCAGCAGCCCCAGGGTGACAGGGGGCGCGAACACTGAAGCTTTCTTT. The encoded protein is CASSPRVTGGANTEAFF.

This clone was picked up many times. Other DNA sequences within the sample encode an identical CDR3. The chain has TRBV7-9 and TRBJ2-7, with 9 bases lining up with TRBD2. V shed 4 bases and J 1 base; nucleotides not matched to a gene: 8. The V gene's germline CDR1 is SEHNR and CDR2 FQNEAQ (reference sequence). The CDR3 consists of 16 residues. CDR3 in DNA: TGTGCCAGCAGCTCTAGCCTGACTAGCGGATCCTACGAGCAGTACTTC. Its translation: CASSSSLTSGSYEQYF.

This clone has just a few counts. In DNA form, the CDR3 reads TGTGCCAGTAGGATCTCGGGACAGGCTTACGAGCAGTACTTC. Its protein product is CASRISGQAYEQYF. The gene calls are TRBV19 and TRBJ2-7, with TRBD1 matching 8 bases. CDR3 size: 14 residues. V shed 6 bases, J shed 4 bases, and the junction held 8 bases outside the gene matches. CDR1 is LNHDA, CDR2 SQIVND, per germline (reference sequence).

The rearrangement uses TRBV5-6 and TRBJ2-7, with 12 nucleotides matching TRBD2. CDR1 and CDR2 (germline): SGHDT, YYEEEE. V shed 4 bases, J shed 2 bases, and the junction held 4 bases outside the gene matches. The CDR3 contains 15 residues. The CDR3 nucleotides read TGTGCCAGCAGCGCCGGACTAGCGGGGACCTACGAGCAGTACTTC. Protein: CASSAGLAGTYEQYF.

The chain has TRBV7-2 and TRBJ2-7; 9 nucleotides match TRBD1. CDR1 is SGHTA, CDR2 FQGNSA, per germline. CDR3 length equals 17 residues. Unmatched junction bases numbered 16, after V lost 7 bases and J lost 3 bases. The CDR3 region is CASIFTPGQGVVYEQYF. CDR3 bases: TGTGCCAGCATCTTCACTCCGGGACAGGGCGTCGTCTACGAGCAGTACTTC.

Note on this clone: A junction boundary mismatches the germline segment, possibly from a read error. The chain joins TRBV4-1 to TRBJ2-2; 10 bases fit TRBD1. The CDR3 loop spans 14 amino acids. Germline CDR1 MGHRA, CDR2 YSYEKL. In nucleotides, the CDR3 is TGTGCCAGCAGCCGGACAGGGGGAAACGGGGAGCTGTTTTTT. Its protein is CASSRTGGNGELFF.